Below, one T cell receptor beta chain is given with its context. Source study methods: Sequence data from immunoSEQ were junction-only and lacked quality scores; consequently, filtering differed. Data came from immunoSEQ multiplex PCR; TCRdb stores just in-frame clones and leaves some out. The V and J calls and clone size are taken from that table; D and trimming were inferred from the DNA. The sample records about 2.4 million clones, under 95% being singletons. These data come from a study of shared clonotypes between healthy human individuals. The overall study: The plates for each donor numbered three CD4 naive, three CD4 memory, two CD8 naive and one CD8 memory.

This CDR3 contains 13 residues. Germline V gene sequence: CDR1 SGDLS, CDR2 YYNGEE. V was cut by 3 bases and J by 5 bases, with 12 bases left in between. The genes are TRBV9 and TRBJ2-7; D unresolved. Sample: naive CD4+ T cells from PBMCs. Regarding subset: CD45RA+ positively selected. The sequence came from a man aged 18 to 35 in good health. Some clones in this sample may be carry-over from other donors' samples. CDR3 sequence reads: CASSARGVNEQYF. The CDR3 DNA is TGTGCCAGCAGCGCCCGTGGGGTCAACGAGCAGTACTTC.